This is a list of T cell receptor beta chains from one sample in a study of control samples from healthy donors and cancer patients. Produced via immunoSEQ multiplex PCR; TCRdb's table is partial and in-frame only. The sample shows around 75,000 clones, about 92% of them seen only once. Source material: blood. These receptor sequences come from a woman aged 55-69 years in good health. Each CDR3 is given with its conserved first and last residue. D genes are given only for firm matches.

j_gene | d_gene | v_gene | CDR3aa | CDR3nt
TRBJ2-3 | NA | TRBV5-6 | CASSLKRLRTDTQYF | TGTGCCAGCAGCTTGAAGAGACTACGCACAGATACGCAGTATTTT
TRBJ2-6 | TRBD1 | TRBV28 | CASSQGAAGANVLTF | TGTGCCAGCAGTCAGGGGGCGGCGGGGGCCAACGTCCTGACTTTC
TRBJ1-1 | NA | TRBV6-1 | CASSDGGRNTEAFF | TGTGCCAGCAGTGACGGAGGCAGAAACACTGAAGCTTTCTTT
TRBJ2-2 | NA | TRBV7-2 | CASSYKGTGELFF | TGTGCCAGCAGTTACAAGGGGACCGGGGAGCTGTTTTTT
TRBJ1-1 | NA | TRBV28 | CASSGGQYNTEAFF | TGTGCCAGCAGTGGAGGACAGTACAACACTGAAGCTTTCTTT
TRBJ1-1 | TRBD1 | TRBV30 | CAWSVGTVNTEAFF | TGTGCCTGGAGTGTAGGGACAGTGAACACTGAAGCTTTCTTT
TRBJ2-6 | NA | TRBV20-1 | CSASANSGANVLTF | TGCAGTGCCAGTGCGAACTCTGGGGCCAACGTCCTGACTTTC
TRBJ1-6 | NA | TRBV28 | CASSTSGTVGPNSPLHF | TGTGCCAGCAGTACCTCCGGGACCGTAGGGCCAAATTCACCCCTCCACTTT
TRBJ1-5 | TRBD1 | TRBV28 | CASSRRRGPNQPQHF | TGTGCCAGCAGTCGGCGTAGGGGGCCGAATCAGCCCCAGCATTTT
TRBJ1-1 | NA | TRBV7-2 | CASSSRAPNTEAFF | TGTGCCAGCAGCTCCCGGGCTCCAAACACTGAAGCTTTCTTT
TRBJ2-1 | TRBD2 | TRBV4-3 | CASSHALAGGSYNEQFF | TGCGCCAGCAGCCATGCTTTAGCGGGAGGCTCCTACAATGAGCAGTTCTTC
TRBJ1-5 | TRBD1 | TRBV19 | CASNRGDNQPQHF | TGTGCCAGTAACAGGGGTGACAATCAGCCCCAGCATTTT